The 24 T cell receptor beta chains given below trace back to one sample, sequenced in a study of cytomegalovirus exposure and HLA in healthy donors. A multiplex PCR was run with 60 Vbeta primers and 13 Jbeta primers. TCRdb's table, derived via immunoSEQ multiplex PCR, lists solely in-frame clones and lacks some. The sample has 100,000 to 150,000 clones; about 80% are singletons. Sequencing used PBMCs. The receptors derive from a woman in her 50s in good health and CMV-seropositive.

The chain's CDR3 is CASSFGTGTYEQYF. The DNA of the CDR3 is TGTGCCAGCAGCTTTGGAACAGGGACCTACGAGCAGTACTTC. The chain is built from TRBV11-3 and TRBJ2-7, with D possibly being TRBD1 (6 bases). Trimming removed 3 bases at V and 2 bases at J, with 11 bases between. Germline V lookup: CDR1 SGHNT, CDR2 YENEEA. The CDR3 extends over 14 amino acids.

V usage is TRBV7-6 and J usage is TRBJ2-5; the match to TRBD2 covers 7 bases. The germline V gene has CDR1 SGHVS and CDR2 FNYEAQ. The V segment lost 5 bases and the J segment 1 base; nucleotides outside the gene matches: 7. CDR3 size: 15 residues. The CDR3 DNA reads as TGTGCCAGCAGCCTTAGCGGGCCGAGCCAAGAGACCCAGTACTTC. It specifies CASSLSGPSQETQYF.

The J gene is TRBJ1-4, the V gene TRBV11-1; D perhaps matches TRBD1 (5 bases). The CDR3 covers 16 residues. Trimming shortened V by 6 bases and J by 0 bases, and 14 bases separated the two germline ends. Per the germline V gene, CDR1 is SGHAT and CDR2 is FQDESV (reference sequence). DNA of the CDR3: TGTGCCAGCAGTTTGGGACTTTCTACAACTAATGAAAAACTGTTTTTT. Its translation: CASSLGLSTTNEKLFF.

This chain connects TRBV6-1 to TRBJ2-7; D ambiguous. In germline, CDR1 is MNHNS, CDR2 SASEGT. Trimming left V 1 base short and J 4 bases short, with 11 bases between. The CDR3 contains 14 residues. The CDR3: CASSEEVSRYEQYF. The CDR3 DNA is TGTGCCAGCAGTGAAGAAGTGTCGCGATACGAGCAGTACTTC.

This clone has only a few counts. The chain combines TRBV6-5 with TRBJ2-7; possibly TRBD2 for D (5 bases). The V gene's germline CDR1 is MNHEY and CDR2 SVGAGI. The CDR3 consists of 12 residues. V gave up 5 bases and J gave up 7 bases, with 12 bases separating them. The CDR3 spells CASSSPPGEQYF. CDR3 DNA sequence: TGTGCCAGCAGTAGCCCGCCGGGGGAGCAGTACTTC.

The V and J genes are TRBV18 and TRBJ1-6, with a weak D call TRBD1 (5 bases). The germline V gene encodes CDR1 KGHSH and CDR2 LQKENI. The CDR3 runs to 16 residues. Trimming took 3 bases from V and 5 from J, leaving 14 bases between them. CDR3 amino acids: CASSPNQGGHNSPLHF. Written as DNA, the CDR3 is TGTGCCAGCTCACCGAATCAGGGAGGCCATAATTCACCCCTCCACTTT. The whole variable domain, remainder taken from reference TRBV18 and TRBJ1-6, is NAGVMQNPRHLVRRRGQEARLRCSPMKGHSHVYWYRQLPEEGLKFMVYLQKENIIDESGMPKERFSAEFPKEGPSILRIQQVVRGDSAAYFCASSPNQGGHNSPLHFGNGTRLTVT.

This clone turned up a few times. The rearrangement joins TRBV11-2 to TRBJ2-5, with D maybe TRBD2 (7 bases). The CDR3 runs 15 residues. Trimming left V 3 bases short and J 3 bases short, with 14 bases between. Germline CDR1 reads SGHAT; CDR2 reads FQNNGV. In DNA form, the CDR3 reads TGTGCCAGCAGCTTTAGTGGCGGGGGCGAAGAGACCCAGTACTTC. Amino acid sequence: CASSFSGGGEETQYF.

This clone has only one observation. This chain connects TRBV2 to TRBJ2-3; D unclear. Per the germline V gene, CDR1 is SNHLY and CDR2 is FYNNEI. This CDR3 comprises 12 residues. With 3 bases removed from V and 4 bases from J, the gap between germline ends came to 5 bases. The CDR3 protein is CASSDDSDTQYF. The CDR3 DNA reads TGTGCCAGCAGTGATGACTCAGATACGCAGTATTTT.

The chain recombines TRBV5-1 with TRBJ2-1; D is uncertain. The CDR3 has 15 residues. Per the germline V gene, CDR1 is SGHRS and CDR2 is YFSETQ. Trimming shortened V by 4 bases and J by 0 bases, and 11 bases separated the two germline ends. The CDR3 nucleotides are TGCGCCAGCAGCATGTCACTGAGCTCCTACAATGAGCAGTTCTTC. Its translation is CASSMSLSSYNEQFF.

This clone was found once. The chain uses TRBV9 and TRBJ2-3; 9 bases are shared with TRBD1. V gave up 3 bases and J gave up 3 bases; unmatched junction bases: 2. CDR1 is SGDLS and CDR2 is YYNGEE in the germline V gene. There are 14 residues in the CDR3. As DNA, the CDR3 is TGTGCCAGCAGCGCGGGACAGGGTACAGATACGCAGTATTTT. Residues: CASSAGQGTDTQYF.

The V call is TRBV19, the J call TRBJ2-3, with D possibly matching TRBD2 (6 bases). V lost 2 bases to trimming and J lost 0 bases, with 9 bases between them. CDR3 length: 15 residues. Germline CDR1 reads LNHDA; CDR2 reads SQIVND (reference sequence). CDR3 loop: CASSIRSGSTDTQYF. CDR3 sequence (DNA): TGTGCCAGTAGTATACGCAGCGGGAGCACAGATACGCAGTATTTT.

V gene TRBV7-9 combines with J gene TRBJ2-1; a weak D match, TRBD2 (5 bases). The V end was cut by 4 bases, the J end by 0 bases, with 19 bases between. Germline V gene data show CDR1 as SEHNR and CDR2 as FQNEAQ (reference sequence). This CDR3 comprises 18 residues. The CDR3 nucleotides are TGTGCCAGCAGCTCCCCCCGGGGTAGATCCGGCTCCTACAATGAGCAGTTCTTC. As protein: CASSSPRGRSGSYNEQFF.

The chain couples TRBV6-6 to TRBJ2-3; 9 bases agree with TRBD1. Germline V gene data show CDR1 as MNHNY and CDR2 as SVGAGI (reference sequence). V lost 6 bases to trimming and J lost 13 bases; unmatched junction nucleotides: 14. The CDR3 runs 14 residues. Written as DNA, the CDR3 is TGTGCCAGCAGATCACAGGGGGCAGCAAACCCTGAGTATTTT. It codes for CASRSQGAANPEYF.

The chain has TRBV6-1 and TRBJ2-7; TRBD2 might be the D (7 bases). This CDR3 contains 15 residues. In germline, CDR1 is MNHNS, CDR2 SASEGT. The ends were cut back, 5 bases at V and 4 bases at J, with 18 bases in the middle. CDR3 amino acids: CASSRVGGRGYEQYF. DNA of the CDR3: TGTGCCAGCAGTAGGGTGGGGGGGCGCGGGTACGAGCAGTACTTC.

The chain links TRBV6-6 to TRBJ1-4; TRBD1 aligns across 8 bases. From germline, CDR1 is MNHNY and CDR2 SVGAGI (reference sequence). CDR3 length: 14 amino acids. V was pared by 6 bases and J by 8 bases, with 8 bases of the junction left unmatched. CDR3 loop: CASRAPRDREKLFF. DNA of the CDR3: TGTGCCAGCAGGGCCCCCCGGGACAGGGAAAAACTGTTTTTT.

The chain carries TRBV20-1 and TRBJ2-7, with 8 bases lining up with TRBD1. CDR1 and CDR2 (germline): DFQATT, SNEGSKA (reference sequence). The CDR3 sequence is 11 residues long. V dropped 6 bases and J dropped 6; count of bases not matched to a gene: 4. CDR3 bases: TGCAGTGCCCAGGGGGCGAGCGAGCAGTACTTC. This translates into CSAQGASEQYF.

The chain carries TRBV7-3 and TRBJ2-1, with TRBD2 identical over 11 bases. This CDR3 is 17 amino acids long. Germline values: CDR1 SGHTA, CDR2 FQGTGA. The junction had 15 bases not matched to a gene; V was cut back by 4 bases and J by 10 bases. CDR3 bases: TGTGCCAGCAGCTCCCTCCTGACTAGCGGGGTCCTTGGGGAGCAGTTCTTC. This codes for CASSSLLTSGVLGEQFF.

This sequence joins TRBV6-6 and TRBJ2-7; tentatively, D is TRBD2 (5 bases). The CDR3 covers 14 residues. The germline V gene encodes CDR1 MNHNY and CDR2 SVGAGI (reference sequence). Trimming cost V 2 bases and J 7 bases, with 15 bases left between them. The CDR3 loop is CASSYGSEDLEQYF. The CDR3 DNA reads TGTGCCAGCAGTTACGGTAGCGAGGATCTAGAGCAGTACTTC.

The rearrangement links TRBV6-1 to TRBJ2-7, with D hard to call. This CDR3 has 14 residues. From germline, CDR1 is MNHNS and CDR2 SASEGT. The V end was cut by 0 bases, the J end by 3 bases, with 9 bases between. This CDR3 is CASSEAQPRYEQYF. The DNA for the CDR3 is TGTGCCAGCAGTGAAGCGCAACCGCGCTACGAGCAGTACTTC.

The rearrangement links TRBV27 to TRBJ2-3, with TRBD2 matching 10 bases. The CDR3 consists of 19 residues. Germline trimming cut 0 bases from V and 3 bases from J; bases unmatched to any gene: 12. In germline, CDR1 is MNHEY, CDR2 SMNVEV (reference sequence). The CDR3 loop is CASSLSPPSRAGGTDTQYF. As DNA, the CDR3 is TGTGCCAGCAGTTTATCCCCCCCTTCTCGAGCGGGAGGGACAGATACGCAGTATTTT.

The chain combines TRBV27 with TRBJ2-7; unclear D gene. This CDR3 is 15 amino acids long. The germline V gene encodes CDR1 MNHEY and CDR2 SMNVEV (reference sequence). V was cut by 0 bases and J by 0 bases, with 9 bases left in between. The CDR3 spells CASSLSWQDSYEQYF. In DNA form, the CDR3 reads TGTGCCAGCAGTTTATCTTGGCAGGACTCCTACGAGCAGTACTTC.

This chain connects TRBV11-2 to TRBJ1-2; D possibly corresponds to TRBD1 (5 bases). Deletions cut 0 bases from V and 7 bases from J, with 12 bases between. The CDR3 runs 14 residues. CDR1 SGHAT and CDR2 FQNNGV come from the germline V gene. CDR3 sequence: CASSLDQGISGYTF. In nucleotides, the CDR3 is TGTGCCAGCAGCTTAGATCAGGGAATCAGTGGCTACACCTTC. Using reference TRBV11-2 and TRBJ1-2 for the parts outside the CDR3, the full variable domain is EAGVAQSPRYKIIEKRQSVAFWCNPISGHATLYWYQQILGQGPKLLIQFQNNGVVDDSQLPKDRFSAERLKGVDSTLKIQPAKLEDSAVYLCASSLDQGISGYTFGSGTRLTVV.

This clone was recorded a few times. Written as DNA, the CDR3 is TGTGCCAGTAGTATGCGGGGGCCCGGGAGCGGGAATACGCAGTATTTT. Translated, it gives CASSMRGPGSGNTQYF. V usage is TRBV19 and J usage is TRBJ2-3, with TRBD2 as a possible D gene (7 bases). This CDR3 is built from 16 residues. Germline CDR1 LNHDA, CDR2 SQIVND (reference sequence). V dropped 3 bases and J dropped 7 bases, with 20 bases sitting between them.

The genes are TRBV5-1 and TRBJ2-2; 7 bases fit TRBD2. CDR1 and CDR2 from the germline V gene are SGHRS and YFSETQ. V was pared by 4 bases and J by 5 bases, with 2 bases of the junction left unmatched. This CDR3 has 13 residues. The CDR3 nucleotides are TGCGCCAGCAGCGGCGGGGGAACCGGGGAGCTGTTTTTT. The encoded protein is CASSGGGTGELFF.